This T cell receptor beta chain was identified in a study of patients and donors after allogeneic stem cell transplantation. TCRdb called the RT-PCR reads again in MiXCR, with one record for every CDR3 protein. The data contain fewer than 95,000 distinct CDR3 sequences, roughly 5.2% of them singletons. Germline values: CDR1 SSHAT, CDR2 FNYEAQ (reference sequence). The CDR3 has 13 amino acids. The ends were cut back, 4 bases at V and 0 bases at J, with 3 bases in the middle. J is TRBJ1-4 and V is TRBV7-7, with D unclear. Sequencing was done on a sample of blood, either unsorted or a sorted T cell fraction (not recorded which). The clonotype was recovered from a human donor who was either an allogeneic HSCT recipient or a stem cell or donor lymphocyte infusion donor (not recorded which). It is not recorded whose cells these are; they may come from a transplant donor. Here the CDR3 DNA reads TGTGCCAGCAGCTCTGCAACTAATGAAAAACTGTTTTTT. Its protein is CASSSATNEKLFF.